This T cell receptor beta chain was profiled in a study of control samples from healthy donors and cancer patients. The data were produced by immunoSEQ multiplex PCR, yet TCRdb's version contains in-frame clones alone and is incomplete. The table records tens of thousands of clones, 85% to 90% of them present only once. This CDR3 is 16 amino acids long. Trimming took 5 bases from V and 0 from J; bases not matched to a gene: 8. CDR1 is ENHRY and CDR2 is SYGVKD in the germline V gene. The sequence came from a woman aged 55 to 70 in good health. Sequenced material: blood. The rearrangement links TRBV10-3 to TRBJ1-1; 8 positions agree with TRBD1. The DNA for the CDR3 is TGTGCCATCAGTCCAAACACAGGGGGGGTGAACACTGAAGCTTTCTTT. It is translated as CAISPNTGGVNTEAFF.